Listed here are 12 T cell receptor beta chains from one sample, sequenced in a study of T cells after yellow fever vaccination. TCRdb re-derived calls from the 5' RACE reads in MiXCR, one entry per CDR3 protein. In the table there are about 400,000 distinct CDR3 sequences, under 7.5% of which are singletons. The input for sequencing was PBMCs, taken 5 days after the yellow fever booster vaccination. Receptors originate from a man aged 25 to 40 who received the YFV17D yellow fever vaccine.

The table lists this clonotype with many counts. V gene TRBV29-1 combines with J gene TRBJ2-2; D unclear. Trimming left V 5 bases short and J 7 bases short, with 11 bases between. Germline V gene lookup returns CDR1 SQVTM and CDR2 ANQGSEA. CDR3 length: 12 amino acids. In DNA form, the CDR3 reads TGCAGCGTTCCATTAGGCTTCGGGGAGCTGTTTTTT. Translating gives CSVPLGFGELFF.

V usage is TRBV5-4 and J usage is TRBJ2-7, with 8 bases lining up with TRBD2. V shed 4 bases and J 6 bases; nucleotides not matched to a gene: 9. The V gene's germline CDR1 is SGHNT and CDR2 YYREEE (reference sequence). The CDR3 loop spans 14 amino acids. CDR3 amino acids: CASSRPGLEREQYF. The CDR3 DNA reads as TGTGCCAGCAGCCGCCCGGGACTAGAACGCGAGCAGTACTTC.

The CDR3 sequence: CASSLAWDRSYNEQFF. CDR3 nucleotide sequence: TGTGCCAGCAGCTTGGCTTGGGACAGGAGTTACAATGAGCAGTTCTTC. This chain connects TRBV7-2 to TRBJ2-1; 8 bases align to TRBD1. Germline-derived CDR1 and CDR2 are SGHTA and FQGNSA. This CDR3 is built from 16 residues. J gave up 4 bases and V 3 bases, and 8 bases lay outside the gene matches.

The J gene is TRBJ1-1, the V gene TRBV28; D unclear. The CDR3 is made up of 13 amino acids. V lost 5 bases and J 2 bases, leaving 9 bases between the germline ends. Looked up from germline, CDR1 is MDHEN and CDR2 is SYDVKM. The CDR3 DNA sequence: TGTGCCAGCAGTGGCCCGGGTAACACTGAAGCTTTCTTT. It translates to CASSGPGNTEAFF.

This sequence joins TRBV20-1 and TRBJ2-7; 7 bases are shared with TRBD1. The CDR3 runs 13 residues. Unmatched junction bases numbered 6, after V lost 4 bases and J lost 3 bases. Germline V gene sequence: CDR1 DFQATT, CDR2 SNEGSKA (reference sequence). CDR3 residues: CSATRDSYYEQYF. The CDR3 coding sequence is TGCAGTGCTACTCGGGACAGCTACTACGAGCAGTACTTC.

At least ten counts were recorded for this clonotype. The chain couples TRBV29-1 to TRBJ2-7; no clear D. The CDR3 loop spans 12 amino acids. V lost 4 bases and J lost 0, with 7 bases in between. Germline-derived CDR1 and CDR2 are SQVTM and ANQGSEA. The CDR3 spells CSVGQTSYEQYF. The CDR3 DNA follows: TGCAGCGTTGGGCAGACCTCCTACGAGCAGTACTTC.

J is TRBJ2-7 and V is TRBV4-1; 8 nucleotides line up with TRBD2. Germline V lookup: CDR1 MGHRA, CDR2 YSYEKL. The ends lost 3 bases at V and 2 bases at J; junction bases unmatched: 6. This CDR3 is 15 amino acids long. This chain's CDR3 is CASSQVAGLTYEQYF. Written as DNA, the CDR3 is TGCGCCAGCAGCCAGGTAGCGGGATTAACCTACGAGCAGTACTTC.

This clonotype was recorded a few times. This rearrangement joins TRBV10-3 to TRBJ1-2; TRBD1 matches 10 bases. V lost 3 bases, J lost 6 bases, and 7 bases stayed unmatched. CDR1 is ENHRY, CDR2 SYGVKD, per germline. This CDR3 contains 15 residues. The CDR3 DNA follows: TGTGCCATCAGTGAAATGGGACAGGGGAGACATGGCTACACCTTC. Its protein product is CAISEMGQGRHGYTF.

In its sample, this clonotype was seen a few times. CDR3 DNA: TGCGCCAGCAGCCCGACTAGCGGCAACTCTGGGGCCAACGTCCTGACTTTC. It is translated as CASSPTSGNSGANVLTF. The chain couples TRBV5-1 to TRBJ2-6, with 9 bases that match TRBD2. This CDR3 comprises 17 residues. In germline, CDR1 is SGHRS, CDR2 YFSETQ. The V gene end was trimmed by 4 bases and the J gene end by 0 bases; junction bases not matched to a gene: 5.

The chain uses TRBV6-1 and TRBJ2-1; 7 positions agree with TRBD1. The J segment lost 6 bases and the V segment lost 6 bases, leaving 11 bases of the junction unmatched. Germline CDR1 MNHNS, CDR2 SASEGT. This CDR3 region has 15 residues. The CDR3, as DNA: TGTGCCAGCAGCATCGACAGGGTGGGGTCCAATGAGCAGTTCTTC. This gives the protein CASSIDRVGSNEQFF.

This clonotype was observed a few times. This CDR3 is CASSTYGGDTQYF. DNA of the CDR3: TGTGCCAGCAGTACTTACGGGGGAGATACGCAGTATTTT. J is TRBJ2-3 and V is TRBV12-3 or TRBV12-4; tentatively, D is TRBD2 (6 bases). With 5 bases removed from V and 5 bases from J, the gap between germline ends came to 11 bases. This CDR3 spans 13 amino acids.

This clonotype was recorded many times. This rearrangement joins TRBV7-3 to TRBJ2-1; either TRBD1 or TRBD2 may supply D (5 bases each). The CDR3 has 17 residues. The V end lost 5 bases, the J end lost 0 bases, and 17 bases lay between the germline ends. Germline CDR1 SGHTA, CDR2 FQGTGA. The CDR3: CASSLEPGPSSYNEQFF. DNA for the CDR3: TGTGCCAGCAGCCTCGAACCGGGGCCCAGCTCCTACAATGAGCAGTTCTTC.